Ten or more counts support the clone carrying this TCR beta chain. The antigen remains undetermined. Amplified TCR beta CDR3 regions derived from RNA transcripts. Primed by the HTBI set, a first-round RT-PCR was run on the TCR CDR3. TCRdb redid the calling of the multiplex PCR reads with MiXCR, one entry per CDR3 protein. The table shows some 400,000 distinct CDR3 sequences, with about 18% occurring only once. The sample is drawn from a study of T cells in Graves' hyperthyroidism and ophthalmopathy. Broader study findings: Most clonotypes expanded in the thyroid (above 0.001) were also present in blood.

In germline, CDR1 is SGHAT, CDR2 FQDESV (reference sequence). The V and J ends lost 5 bases and 4 bases, in that order; junction bases with no gene match: 17. CDR3 length: 18 amino acids. The authors deemed Graves' hyperthyroidism stable absent ophthalmopathy progression within 18 months. The V gene is TRBV11-1, the J gene TRBJ1-1, with TRBD1 identical over 9 bases. The specimen was blood. The clonotype comes from a woman under 30 with Graves' hyperthyroidism. The DNA for the CDR3 is TGTGCCAGCAGCCCCTATACCGGGACAGGGAGGAAGAGCACTGAAGCTTTCTTT. Amino acid sequence: CASSPYTGTGRKSTEAFF.